A single sample is the source of the 13 T cell receptor beta chains below, sequenced in a study of B cell selection in AIRE deficiency. Sequencing was performed with immunoSEQ multiplex PCR; in TCRdb, only in-frame clones are kept and a portion is missing. Of about 24,000 clones listed, 95% to 97% are singletons. Conventional CD4 T cells were sorted as CD4+CD127+ cells. The sequenced material came from CD4+CD127+ conventional T cells sorted from PBMCs. All receptors derive from a human donor in good health.

The chain links TRBV9 to TRBJ1-5; 7 positions agree with TRBD1. Unmatched junction bases numbered 7, after V lost 4 bases and J lost 6 bases. CDR1 and CDR2 from the germline V gene are SGDLS and YYNGEE. CDR3 length equals 14 residues. The CDR3 coding sequence is TGTGCCAGCAGCCCCGGACAGGTGGGTCAGCCCCAGCATTTT. Protein: CASSPGQVGQPQHF. The entire variable domain, with the rest obtained from reference TRBV9 and TRBJ1-5, is as follows: DSGVTQTPKHLITATGQRVTLRCSPRSGDLSVYWYQQSLDQGLQFLIQYYNGEERAKGNILERFSAQQFPDLHSELNLSSLELGDSALYFCASSPGQVGQPQHFGDGTRLSIL.

The chain combines TRBV5-1 with TRBJ1-4; 7 bases are shared with TRBD1. J was trimmed by 4 bases and V by 3 bases; bases with no gene match: 6. This CDR3 has 15 residues. The V gene's germline CDR1 is SGHRS and CDR2 YFSETQ. The CDR3 nucleotides read TGCGCCAGCAGCTCGCGGGGACAGATTAATGAAAAACTGTTTTTT. Translating gives CASSSRGQINEKLFF.

The chain recombines TRBV7-6 with TRBJ2-3; 7 bases are shared with TRBD1. The germline CDR1 and CDR2 sequences are SGHVS and FNYEAQ. The CDR3 has 17 residues. The V and J ends lost 0 bases and 5 bases, in that order; junction bases with no gene match: 11. Written as DNA, the CDR3 is TGTGCCAGCAGCTTAGCGTCGGTTACAGGGGCTCGAGATACGCAGTATTTT. It is translated as CASSLASVTGARDTQYF.

The chain employs TRBV2 and TRBJ1-5; TRBD1 agrees at 8 bases. Germline assignment: CDR1 SNHLY and CDR2 FYNNEI. Trimming took 7 bases from V and 2 from J; bases not matched to a gene: 4. This CDR3 contains 14 residues. The CDR3 nucleotides are TGTGCCAGCAAGGACAGGGTAGGCAATCAGCCCCAGCATTTT. As protein: CASKDRVGNQPQHF.

The chain combines TRBV10-1 with TRBJ2-7; unclear D gene. Between the trimmed V and J ends, which lost 4 bases and 6 bases, there was a span of 13 bases. The CDR3 totals 13 residues. Germline V CDR1 and CDR2: WNHNN, SYGVQD (reference sequence). CDR3 amino acids: CASSANSISEQYF. CDR3 nucleotides: TGCGCCAGCAGTGCAAACAGCATTTCCGAGCAGTACTTC.

CDR3: CASSLDLNSPLHF. The CDR3, as DNA: TGTGCCAGCAGCTTAGACCTCAATTCACCCCTCCACTTT. This rearrangement joins TRBV7-2 to TRBJ1-6, with D hard to call. CDR1 and CDR2 from the germline V gene are SGHTA and FQGNSA. Between the trimmed V and J ends, which lost 1 base and 7 bases, there was a span of 5 bases. The CDR3 runs to 13 residues.

The rearrangement links TRBV19 to TRBJ1-6; D remains ambiguous. CDR3 size: 17 residues. V lost 4 bases and J 7 bases, leaving 20 bases between the germline ends. Germline V gene lookup returns CDR1 LNHDA and CDR2 SQIVND (reference sequence). DNA for the CDR3: TGTGCCAGTAGTAGCTTCCCGGGTTACAGTGCAAATTCACCCCTCCACTTT. This encodes CASSSFPGYSANSPLHF.

The rearrangement uses TRBV7-2 and TRBJ2-1, with 8 bases identical to TRBD2. The CDR3 has 15 amino acids. Germline values: CDR1 SGHTA, CDR2 FQGNSA. The V gene end was trimmed by 2 bases and the J gene end by 7 bases; junction bases not matched to a gene: 7. The chain's CDR3 is CASSLQRGLGNEQFF. DNA of the CDR3: TGTGCCAGCAGCTTACAGCGGGGGTTGGGGAATGAGCAGTTCTTC.

The chain recombines TRBV6-6 with TRBJ1-2; weak D call: TRBD1 (6 bases). The CDR3 length is 14 residues. The V end lost 3 bases, the J end lost 2 bases, and 10 bases lay between the germline ends. Germline lookup yields CDR1 MNHNY and CDR2 SVGAGI (reference sequence). CDR3 bases: TGTGCCAGCAGTTATGGGGGCGCCAACTATGGCTACACCTTC. Protein sequence: CASSYGGANYGYTF.

This clone was seen a single time. The V call is TRBV4-2, the J call TRBJ2-1; D may be TRBD1 (6 bases). V lost 1 base and J 6 bases, leaving 10 bases between the germline ends. Germline assignment: CDR1 LGHNA and CDR2 YNFKEQ. The CDR3 has 14 residues. The CDR3 loop is CASSQGGGVNEQFF. As DNA, the CDR3 is TGTGCCAGCAGCCAAGGTGGGGGCGTCAATGAGCAGTTCTTC.

This chain uses TRBV15 with TRBJ1-1; D gene unclear. Trimming left V 0 bases short and J 11 bases short, with 16 bases between. Germline CDR1 LNHNV, CDR2 YYDKDF (reference sequence). This CDR3 contains 14 residues. CDR3: CATSRDLLGPGAFF. The CDR3 region has the DNA TGTGCCACCAGCAGAGATCTTTTAGGTCCGGGGGCTTTCTTT.

The J gene is TRBJ1-3, the V gene TRBV30; TRBD1 aligns across 10 bases. CDR1 GTSNPN and CDR2 SVGIG come from the germline V gene (reference sequence). The ends lost 7 bases at V and 4 bases at J; junction bases unmatched: 4. The CDR3 loop spans 13 amino acids. CDR3 coding DNA: TGTGCCTCGGGACAGGGGTACGGAAACACCATATATTTT. This codes for CASGQGYGNTIYF. Looking up the rest from reference TRBV30 and TRBJ1-3 gives the full variable domain: SQTIHQWPATLVQPVGSPLSLECTVEGTSNPNLYWYRQAAGRGLQLLFYSVGIGQISSEVPQNLSASRPQDRQFILSSKKLLLSDSGFYLCASGQGYGNTIYFGEGSWLTVV.

The chain employs TRBV9 and TRBJ1-3; tentatively, D is TRBD1 (5 bases). Germline CDR1 and CDR2: SGDLS and YYNGEE. The V end lost 0 bases, the J end lost 2 bases, and 9 bases lay between the germline ends. This CDR3 region has 15 residues. This CDR3 is CASSVDGTAGNTIYF. In DNA form, the CDR3 reads TGTGCCAGCAGCGTAGATGGGACGGCTGGAAACACCATATATTTT.